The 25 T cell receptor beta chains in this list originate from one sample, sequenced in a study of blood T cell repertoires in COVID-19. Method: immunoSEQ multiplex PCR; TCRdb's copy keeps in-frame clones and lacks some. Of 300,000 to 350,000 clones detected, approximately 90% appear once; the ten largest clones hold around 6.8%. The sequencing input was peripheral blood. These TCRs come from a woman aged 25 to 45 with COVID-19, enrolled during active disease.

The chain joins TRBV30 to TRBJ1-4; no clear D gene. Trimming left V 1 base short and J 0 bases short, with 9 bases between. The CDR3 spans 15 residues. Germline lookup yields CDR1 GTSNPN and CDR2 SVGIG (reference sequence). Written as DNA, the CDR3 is TGTGCCTGGAGTGACCTCAGTTCAACTAATGAAAAACTGTTTTTT. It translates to CAWSDLSSTNEKLFF.

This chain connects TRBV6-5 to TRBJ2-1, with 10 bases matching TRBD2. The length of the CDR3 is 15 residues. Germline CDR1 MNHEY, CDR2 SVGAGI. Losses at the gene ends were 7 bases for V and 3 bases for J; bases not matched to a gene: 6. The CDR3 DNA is TGTGCCAGCACCCGTCGGACTAGCGGCTACAATGAGCAGTTCTTC. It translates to CASTRRTSGYNEQFF.

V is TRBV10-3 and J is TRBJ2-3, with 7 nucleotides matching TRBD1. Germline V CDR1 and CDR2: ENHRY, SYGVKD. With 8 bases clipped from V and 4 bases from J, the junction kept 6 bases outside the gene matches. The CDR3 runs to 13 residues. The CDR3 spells CAISRQGPDTQYF. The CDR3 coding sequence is TGTGCCATCTCCCGACAGGGCCCAGATACGCAGTATTTT.

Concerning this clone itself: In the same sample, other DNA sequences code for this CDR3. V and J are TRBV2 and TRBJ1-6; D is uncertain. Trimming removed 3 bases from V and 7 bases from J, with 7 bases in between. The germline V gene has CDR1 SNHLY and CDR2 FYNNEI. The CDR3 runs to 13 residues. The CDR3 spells CASSDRLNSPLHF. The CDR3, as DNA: TGTGCCAGCAGTGACAGGCTGAATTCACCCCTCCACTTT.

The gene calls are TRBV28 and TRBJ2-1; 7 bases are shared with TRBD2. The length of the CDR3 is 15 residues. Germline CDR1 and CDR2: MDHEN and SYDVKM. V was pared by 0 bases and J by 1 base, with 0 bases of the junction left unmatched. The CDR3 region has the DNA TGTGCCAGCAGTTTATGGCGGGAGTCCTACAATGAGCAGTTCTTC. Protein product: CASSLWRESYNEQFF.

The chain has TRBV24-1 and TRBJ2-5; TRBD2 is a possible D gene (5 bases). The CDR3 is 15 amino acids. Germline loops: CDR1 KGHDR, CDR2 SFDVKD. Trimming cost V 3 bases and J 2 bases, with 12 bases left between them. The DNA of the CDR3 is TGTGCCACCAGTGATGTCAGTGGGAGACAAGAGACCCAGTACTTC. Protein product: CATSDVSGRQETQYF.

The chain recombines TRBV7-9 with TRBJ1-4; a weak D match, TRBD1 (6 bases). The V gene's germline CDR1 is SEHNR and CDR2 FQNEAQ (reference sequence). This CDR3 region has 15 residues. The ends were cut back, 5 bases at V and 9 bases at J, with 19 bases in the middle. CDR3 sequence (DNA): TGTGCCAGCAGCCCCCGGGACATGGGATTGAAAAAACTGTTTTTT. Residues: CASSPRDMGLKKLFF.

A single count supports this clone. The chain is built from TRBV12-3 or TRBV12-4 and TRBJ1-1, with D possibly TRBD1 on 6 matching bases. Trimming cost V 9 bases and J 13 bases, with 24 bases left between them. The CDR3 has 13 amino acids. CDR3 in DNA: TGTGCCAGTATGGGGGAGGGACACCTGAAGCTTTTCTTT. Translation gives CASMGEGHLKLFF.

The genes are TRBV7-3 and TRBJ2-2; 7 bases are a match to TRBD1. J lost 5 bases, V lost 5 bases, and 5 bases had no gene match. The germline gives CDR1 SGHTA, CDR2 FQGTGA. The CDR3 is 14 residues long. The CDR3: CASSRGDRTGELFF. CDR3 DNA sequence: TGTGCCAGCAGCCGAGGGGACAGAACCGGGGAGCTGTTTTTT.

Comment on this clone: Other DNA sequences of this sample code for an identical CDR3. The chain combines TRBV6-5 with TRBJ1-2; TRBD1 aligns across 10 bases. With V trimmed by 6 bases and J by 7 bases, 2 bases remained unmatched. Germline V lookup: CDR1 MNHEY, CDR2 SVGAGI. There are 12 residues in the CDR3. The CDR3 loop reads CASSRTGGGYTF. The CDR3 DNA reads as TGTGCCAGCAGCCGGACAGGGGGTGGCTACACCTTC.

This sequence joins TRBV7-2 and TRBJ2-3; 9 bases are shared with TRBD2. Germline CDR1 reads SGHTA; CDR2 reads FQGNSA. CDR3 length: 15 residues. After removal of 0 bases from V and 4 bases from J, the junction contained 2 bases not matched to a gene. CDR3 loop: CASSLASGSADTQYF. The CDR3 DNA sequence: TGTGCCAGCAGCTTAGCTAGCGGGAGCGCAGATACGCAGTATTTT.

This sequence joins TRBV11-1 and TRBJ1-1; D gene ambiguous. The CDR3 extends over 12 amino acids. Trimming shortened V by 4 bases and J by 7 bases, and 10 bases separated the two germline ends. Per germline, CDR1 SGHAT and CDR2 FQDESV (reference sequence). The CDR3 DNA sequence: TGTGCCAGCAGCTCCACCTTGAGTGAAGCTTTCTTT. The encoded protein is CASSSTLSEAFF.

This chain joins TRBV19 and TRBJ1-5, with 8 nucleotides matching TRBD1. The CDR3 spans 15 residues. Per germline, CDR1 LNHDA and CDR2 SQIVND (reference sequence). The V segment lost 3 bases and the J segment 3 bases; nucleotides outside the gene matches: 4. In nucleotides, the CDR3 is TGTGCCAGTAGTATGCAGGGGGCGAACAATCAGCCCCAGCATTTT. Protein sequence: CASSMQGANNQPQHF.

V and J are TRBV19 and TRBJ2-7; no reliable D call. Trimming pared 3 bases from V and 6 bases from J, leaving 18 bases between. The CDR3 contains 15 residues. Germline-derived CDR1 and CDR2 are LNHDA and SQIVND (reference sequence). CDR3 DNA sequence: TGTGCCAGTAGTATCGAAATCCTCAGTTTTACCGAGCAGTACTTC. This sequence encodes CASSIEILSFTEQYF.

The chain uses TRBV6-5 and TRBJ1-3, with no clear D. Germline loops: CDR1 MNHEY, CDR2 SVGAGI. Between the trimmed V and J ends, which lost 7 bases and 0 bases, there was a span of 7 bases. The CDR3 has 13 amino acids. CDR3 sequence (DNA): TGTGCCAGCACGGGGTTCTCTGGAAACACCATATATTTT. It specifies CASTGFSGNTIYF.

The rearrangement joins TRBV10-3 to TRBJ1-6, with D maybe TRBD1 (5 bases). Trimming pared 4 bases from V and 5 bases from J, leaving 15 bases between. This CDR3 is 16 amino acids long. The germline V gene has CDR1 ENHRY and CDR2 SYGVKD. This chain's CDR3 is CAISASSAGNNSPLHF. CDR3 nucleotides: TGTGCCATCAGTGCGAGTTCTGCAGGGAATAATTCACCCCTCCACTTT.

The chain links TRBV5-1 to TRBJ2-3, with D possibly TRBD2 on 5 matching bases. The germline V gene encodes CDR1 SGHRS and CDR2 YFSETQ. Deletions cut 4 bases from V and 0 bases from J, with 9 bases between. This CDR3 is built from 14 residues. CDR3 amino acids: CASSQRTSTDTQYF. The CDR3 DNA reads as TGCGCCAGCAGCCAGAGGACTAGCACAGATACGCAGTATTTT.

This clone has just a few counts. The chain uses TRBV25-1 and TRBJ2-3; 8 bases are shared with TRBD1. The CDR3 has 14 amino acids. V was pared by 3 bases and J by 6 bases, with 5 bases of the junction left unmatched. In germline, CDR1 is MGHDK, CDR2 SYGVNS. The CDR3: CASSERDRQDTQYF. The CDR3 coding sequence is TGTGCCAGCAGTGAGCGGGACAGGCAGGATACGCAGTATTTT.

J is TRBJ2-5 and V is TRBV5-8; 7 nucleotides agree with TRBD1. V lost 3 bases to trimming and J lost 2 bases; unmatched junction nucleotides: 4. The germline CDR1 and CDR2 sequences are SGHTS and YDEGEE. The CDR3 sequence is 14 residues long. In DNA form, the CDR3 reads TGTGCCAGCAGCTCACTGGGACAGCAAGAGACCCAGTACTTC. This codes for CASSSLGQQETQYF.

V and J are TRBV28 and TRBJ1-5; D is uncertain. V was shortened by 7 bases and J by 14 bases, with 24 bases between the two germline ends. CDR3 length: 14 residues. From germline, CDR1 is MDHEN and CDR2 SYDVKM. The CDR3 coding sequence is TGTGCCAGCACCCCATTACTTGCTGGAGTTGCTAAGCATTTT. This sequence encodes CASTPLLAGVAKHF.

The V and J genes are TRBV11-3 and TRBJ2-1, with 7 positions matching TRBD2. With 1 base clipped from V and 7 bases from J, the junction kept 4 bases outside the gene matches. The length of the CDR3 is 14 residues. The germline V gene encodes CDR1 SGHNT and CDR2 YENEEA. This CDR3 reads CASSLGGEGNEQFF. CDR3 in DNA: TGTGCCAGCAGCTTAGGAGGGGAGGGGAATGAGCAGTTCTTC.

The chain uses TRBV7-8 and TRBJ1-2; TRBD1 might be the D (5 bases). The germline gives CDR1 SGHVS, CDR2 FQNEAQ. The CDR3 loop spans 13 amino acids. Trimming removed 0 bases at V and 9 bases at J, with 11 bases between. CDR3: CASSLAGGRRYTF. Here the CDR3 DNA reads TGTGCCAGCAGCTTAGCGGGGGGACGCCGCTACACCTTC. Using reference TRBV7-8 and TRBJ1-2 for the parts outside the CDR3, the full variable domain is GAGVSQSPRYKVAKRGQDVALRCDPISGHVSLFWYQQALGQGPEFLTYFQNEAQLDKSGLPSDRFFAERPEGSVSTLKIQRTQQEDSAVYLCASSLAGGRRYTFGSGTRLTVV.

The CDR3 loop is CAISEMAGVDTQYF. CDR3 DNA: TGTGCCATCAGTGAAATGGCGGGAGTAGATACGCAGTATTTT. The chain is built from TRBV10-3 and TRBJ2-3; 7 nucleotides line up with TRBD2. The CDR3 has 14 residues. CDR1 is ENHRY and CDR2 is SYGVKD in the germline V gene. Trimming cost V 3 bases and J 5 bases; bases outside gene matches: 5.

CDR3 coding DNA: TGTGCCAGCAGCGTACATGGGCCAGATACGCAGTATTTT. This gives the protein CASSVHGPDTQYF. The chain carries TRBV9 and TRBJ2-3; no firm D call. The length of the CDR3 is 13 residues. Between the trimmed V and J ends, which lost 1 base and 4 bases, there was a span of 7 bases. The germline CDR1 and CDR2 sequences are SGDLS and YYNGEE. Based on the CDR3 plus reference TRBV9 and TRBJ2-3, the full variable domain is DSGVTQTPKHLITATGQRVTLRCSPRSGDLSVYWYQQSLDQGLQFLIQYYNGEERAKGNILERFSAQQFPDLHSELNLSSLELGDSALYFCASSVHGPDTQYFGPGTRLTVL.

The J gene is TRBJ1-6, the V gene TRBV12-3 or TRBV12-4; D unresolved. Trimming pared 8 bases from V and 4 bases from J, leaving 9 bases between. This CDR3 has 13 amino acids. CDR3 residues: CASSGEYNSPLHF. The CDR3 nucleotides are TGTGCCAGCTCTGGGGAGTATAATTCACCCCTCCACTTT.